The 26 T cell receptor beta chains reported below all come from one sample, sequenced in a study of T cells in Graves' hyperthyroidism and ophthalmopathy. The TCR beta CDR3 regions underwent amplification using RNA transcripts as the source. An initial round of RT-PCR targeting the TCR CDR3 relied on the HTBI primer set. In TCRdb, the multiplex PCR reads were re-called with MiXCR into one record per CDR3 protein. The sample has roughly 330,000 distinct CDR3 sequences; around 16% are singletons. The sample comprised blood. These TCRs come from a man younger than 45 with Graves' hyperthyroidism.

This clonotype was detected many times. This sequence joins TRBV18 and TRBJ2-1; the D gene is possibly TRBD2 (5 bases). Trimming cost V 4 bases and J 6 bases, with 13 bases left between them. The CDR3 is made up of 14 amino acids. CDR1 and CDR2 from the germline V gene are KGHSH and LQKENI. CDR3: CASSRTGTPNEQFF. CDR3 nucleotides: TGTGCCAGCTCACGGACGGGAACCCCCAATGAGCAGTTCTTC.

This clonotype was recorded many times. The gene calls are TRBV12-3 or TRBV12-4 and TRBJ2-3; 8 nucleotides match TRBD1. Trimming took 7 bases from V and 2 from J; bases not matched to a gene: 8. The CDR3 extends over 15 amino acids. CDR3 sequence (DNA): TGTGCCAGCACCCTCGGACAGGGCTTCACAGATACGCAGTATTTT. Its protein product is CASTLGQGFTDTQYF.

The chain has TRBV6-1 and TRBJ1-1; 8 bases agree with TRBD1. This CDR3 has 18 amino acids. In germline, CDR1 is MNHNS, CDR2 SASEGT. After removal of 6 bases from V and 0 bases from J, the junction contained 15 bases not matched to a gene. CDR3: CASRIMQGAGGMNTEAFF. In DNA form, the CDR3 reads TGTGCCAGCAGGATCATGCAGGGGGCCGGCGGGATGAACACTGAAGCTTTCTTT.

This chain joins TRBV12-3 or TRBV12-4 and TRBJ1-2; D not certain. The CDR3 sequence is 11 residues long. The ends were cut back, 9 bases at V and 4 bases at J, with 9 bases in the middle. CDR3 sequence: CASTDRYGYTF. The CDR3, as DNA: TGTGCCAGTACAGACCGCTATGGCTACACCTTC.

This clonotype came up many times. The chain links TRBV12-3 or TRBV12-4 to TRBJ1-1, with 7 nucleotides matching TRBD1. Germline trimming cut 4 bases from V and 1 base from J; bases unmatched to any gene: 3. This CDR3 has 14 amino acids. The CDR3 DNA reads TGTGCCAGCAGTTACCAGGGGGGGAACACTGAAGCTTTCTTT. Amino acids: CASSYQGGNTEAFF.

Of note for this clonotype: This may come from a read error, since a much larger clone is one base off. The V and J genes are TRBV5-1 and TRBJ1-1; D perhaps matches TRBD1 (5 bases). Germline CDR1 and CDR2: SGHRS and YFSETQ. There are 13 residues in the CDR3. V lost 6 bases and J lost 0, with 9 bases in between. The CDR3 coding sequence is TGCGCCAGCAACGTGACAGTGAACACTGAAGCTTTCTTT. The encoded protein is CASNVTVNTEAFF.

This clonotype was observed at least ten times. This chain connects TRBV2 to TRBJ2-2, with TRBD2 matching over 8 bases. The ends lost 6 bases at V and 5 bases at J; junction bases unmatched: 5. CDR1 and CDR2 from the germline V gene are SNHLY and FYNNEI. The CDR3 contains 14 residues. As DNA, the CDR3 is TGTGCCAGCAGAGGGACTAGGGAAACCGGGGAGCTGTTTTTT. This encodes CASRGTRETGELFF.

This clonotype was counted many times. The V and J genes are TRBV20-1 and TRBJ2-7; D unresolved. This CDR3 has 15 residues. The V gene's germline CDR1 is DFQATT and CDR2 SNEGSKA (reference sequence). Trimming stripped 3 bases from V and 7 bases from J, with 22 bases between. The CDR3: CSARPLARVMFEQYF. CDR3 sequence (DNA): TGCAGTGCTAGGCCACTGGCCCGGGTGATGTTTGAGCAGTACTTC.

The chain carries TRBV5-1 and TRBJ1-4; no definite D call. The V end was cut by 4 bases, the J end by 5 bases, with 9 bases between. Germline V gene lookup returns CDR1 SGHRS and CDR2 YFSETQ. The CDR3 covers 13 residues. CDR3 amino acids: CASSVTANEKLFF. The CDR3 DNA reads as TGCGCCAGCAGCGTTACAGCGAATGAAAAACTGTTTTTT. Combining the CDR3 with reference TRBV5-1 and TRBJ1-4 gives the whole variable domain KAGVTQTPRYLIKTRGQQVTLSCSPISGHRSVSWYQQTPGQGLQFLFEYFSETQRNKGNFPGRFSGRQFSNSRSEMNVSTLELGDSALYLCASSVTANEKLFFGSGTQLSVL.

Note on this clonotype: This may be a read error, as it is one base from a much larger clone. The V and J genes are TRBV5-1 and TRBJ1-2; TRBD1 agrees at 7 bases. CDR3 size: 15 residues. Germline-derived CDR1 and CDR2 are SGHRS and YFSETQ. The CDR3 loop reads CASSPDRVESYGFTF. CDR3 nucleotides: TGCGCCAGCAGCCCCGACAGGGTGGAAAGCTATGGCTTCACCTTC.

In its sample, this clonotype was seen many times. The rearrangement links TRBV3-1 to TRBJ2-1, with 10 bases lining up with TRBD2. Per germline, CDR1 LGHDT and CDR2 YNNKEL (reference sequence). V lost 3 bases and J lost 8; bases outside the gene matches: 4. This CDR3 comprises 14 residues. CDR3 nucleotide sequence: TGTGCCAGCAGCCACTCTAGCGGGAGCCATGAGCAGTTCTTC. As protein: CASSHSSGSHEQFF.

The chain employs TRBV28 and TRBJ2-7; D possibly corresponds to TRBD1 (5 bases). The germline CDR1 and CDR2 sequences are MDHEN and SYDVKM. This CDR3 is built from 14 residues. V lost 6 bases and J lost 2, with 14 bases in between. CDR3 coding DNA: TGTGCCAGCAGGGGGCAGGGATGGGCCTACGAGCAGTACTTC. Residues: CASRGQGWAYEQYF.

This clonotype was observed a few times. This chain's CDR3 is CASSYSREETQYF. CDR3 nucleotide sequence: TGTGCCAGCAGCTATAGCAGGGAAGAGACCCAGTACTTC. V is TRBV7-9 and J is TRBJ2-5, with D possibly being TRBD1 (5 bases). The V end lost 4 bases, the J end lost 3 bases, and 9 bases lay between the germline ends. CDR1 SEHNR and CDR2 FQNEAQ come from the germline V gene (reference sequence). This CDR3 is built from 13 residues.

V usage is TRBV12-3 or TRBV12-4 and J usage is TRBJ2-2, with D perhaps matching TRBD2 (7 bases). There are 14 residues in the CDR3. V dropped 9 bases and J dropped 2 bases, with 13 bases sitting between them. The CDR3 sequence: CASKGGDNTGELFF. DNA for the CDR3: TGTGCCAGTAAAGGGGGGGATAACACCGGGGAGCTGTTTTTT.

There are a few counts of this clonotype. The chain employs TRBV5-1 and TRBJ1-2, with D tentatively TRBD1 (5 bases). Germline CDR1 SGHRS, CDR2 YFSETQ. This CDR3 has 13 residues. Trimming stripped 5 bases from V and 4 bases from J, with 12 bases between. CDR3: CASSSGRIYGYTF. As DNA, the CDR3 is TGCGCCAGCAGTTCGGGACGGATCTATGGCTACACCTTC. Looking up the rest from reference TRBV5-1 and TRBJ1-2 gives the full variable domain: KAGVTQTPRYLIKTRGQQVTLSCSPISGHRSVSWYQQTPGQGLQFLFEYFSETQRNKGNFPGRFSGRQFSNSRSEMNVSTLELGDSALYLCASSSGRIYGYTFGSGTRLTVV.

This chain joins TRBV7-8 and TRBJ2-5; 13 bases map to TRBD2. This CDR3 contains 15 residues. CDR1 SGHVS and CDR2 FQNEAQ come from the germline V gene. The junction had 8 bases not matched to a gene; V was cut back by 8 bases and J by 5 bases. The CDR3 DNA reads TGTGCCAGCGCCCCCGGGACTAGCGGGACTGAGACCCAGTACTTC. Translated: CASAPGTSGTETQYF.

The table lists this clonotype with many counts. The genes are TRBV20-1 and TRBJ2-7, with 9 positions matching TRBD2. V shed 4 bases, J shed 1 base, and the junction held 8 bases outside the gene matches. Germline CDR1 DFQATT, CDR2 SNEGSKA (reference sequence). This CDR3 contains 15 residues. The CDR3 spells CSATAGGRPSYEQYF. CDR3 bases: TGCAGTGCTACAGCGGGAGGCCGACCTTCCTACGAGCAGTACTTC.

This chain uses TRBV28 with TRBJ1-5; a possible D gene is TRBD1 (5 bases). Germline CDR1 MDHEN, CDR2 SYDVKM. Trimming took off 2 bases at V and 2 bases at J, with 10 bases between the two ends. The CDR3 totals 15 residues. The CDR3 nucleotides are TGTGCCAGCAGTTTAAGAGGGGTCGGCAATCAGCCCCAGCATTTT. This sequence encodes CASSLRGVGNQPQHF. The complete variable domain, with remaining parts taken from reference TRBV28 and TRBJ1-5, reads DVKVTQSSRYLVKRTGEKVFLECVQDMDHENMFWYRQDPGLGLRLIYFSYDVKMKEKGDIPEGYSVSREKKERFSLILESASTNQTSMYLCASSLRGVGNQPQHFGDGTRLSIL.

Comments on this clonotype: The junction departs from germline at one end; a sequencing error may be responsible. The chain links TRBV20-1 to TRBJ2-5; 8 nucleotides agree with TRBD2. CDR1 is DFQATT and CDR2 is SNEGSKA in the germline V gene (reference sequence). The CDR3 loop spans 13 amino acids. The CDR3 region is CSARVLAEETRYF. CDR3 nucleotide sequence: TGCAGTGCTAGGGTACTAGCGGAAGAGACCCGGTACTTC.

The sample holds many counts of this clonotype. The chain employs TRBV6-1 and TRBJ1-2, with TRBD1 matching over 10 bases. Losses at the gene ends were 1 base for V and 7 bases for J; bases not matched to a gene: 6. This CDR3 comprises 15 residues. Per germline, CDR1 MNHNS and CDR2 SASEGT. The CDR3 spells CASSEGTGGPLGYTF. CDR3 nucleotide sequence: TGTGCCAGCAGTGAAGGGACAGGGGGACCTCTTGGCTACACCTTC.

In this sample, this clonotype turned up a few times. The chain recombines TRBV20-1 with TRBJ2-1, with 14 bases identical to TRBD2. The V segment lost 0 bases and the J segment 4 bases; nucleotides outside the gene matches: 14. The CDR3 consists of 20 residues. Germline V CDR1 and CDR2: DFQATT, SNEGSKA (reference sequence). CDR3 protein: CSAREVSGTSGSRLYNEQFF. CDR3 coding DNA: TGCAGTGCTAGAGAGGTCAGTGGGACTAGCGGGAGCCGGCTTTACAATGAGCAGTTCTTC.

This chain links TRBV5-4 with TRBJ2-7, with 10 bases matching TRBD2. With V trimmed by 4 bases and J by 1 base, 5 bases remained unmatched. Germline assignment: CDR1 SGHNT and CDR2 YYREEE (reference sequence). This CDR3 is built from 15 residues. CDR3 region: CASSGPTSGSYEQYF. CDR3 bases: TGTGCCAGCAGCGGCCCGACTAGCGGGTCCTACGAGCAGTACTTC.

The chain recombines TRBV5-1 with TRBJ1-4; 7 nucleotides match TRBD1. The J segment lost 0 bases and the V segment lost 4 bases, leaving 6 bases of the junction unmatched. This CDR3 comprises 16 residues. Germline V lookup: CDR1 SGHRS, CDR2 YFSETQ. In DNA, the CDR3 is TGCGCCAGCAGCCCGAGACAGGGAGCAACTAATGAAAAACTGTTTTTT. This sequence encodes CASSPRQGATNEKLFF.

The sample holds many counts of this clonotype. V gene TRBV2 combines with J gene TRBJ1-4; D possibly corresponds to TRBD1 (6 bases). Trimming took off 7 bases at V and 0 bases at J, with 9 bases between the two ends. Germline-derived CDR1 and CDR2 are SNHLY and FYNNEI. The CDR3 runs to 14 residues. The chain's CDR3 is CASKQGTTNEKLFF. CDR3 sequence (DNA): TGTGCCAGCAAGCAGGGGACAACTAATGAAAAACTGTTTTTT.

This clonotype was detected only a few times. The chain uses TRBV18 and TRBJ2-6; 8 nucleotides agree with TRBD1. From germline, CDR1 is KGHSH and CDR2 LQKENI. The CDR3 length is 16 residues. V shed 6 bases and J 0 bases; nucleotides not matched to a gene: 4. CDR3 DNA sequence: TGTGCCAGCTCCGGGACAGGCTCCTCTGGGGCCAACGTCCTGACTTTC. It codes for CASSGTGSSGANVLTF.

There are many counts of this clonotype. The chain joins TRBV28 to TRBJ2-3; TRBD2 matches at 12 bases. This CDR3 comprises 18 residues. Germline assignment: CDR1 MDHEN and CDR2 SYDVKM. The junction had 13 bases not matched to a gene; V was cut back by 8 bases and J by 1 base. CDR3 in amino acids: CASEKRTSGVSGTDTQYF. CDR3 in DNA: TGTGCCAGCGAGAAACGGACTAGCGGGGTATCTGGCACAGATACGCAGTATTTT.